The 12 T cell receptor beta chains given below trace back to one sample, sequenced in a study of identical twins. In TCRdb, the 5' RACE reads were re-called with MiXCR into one record per CDR3 protein. The sample holds about 460,000 distinct CDR3 sequences, more than 13% seen once. The same sample was also studied in work on yellow fever vaccine responses in identical twins.

Sequenced material: CD4+ T cells sorted from blood. These receptors were obtained from a young woman in good health.

The genes are TRBV7-9 and TRBJ2-5; weak D call: TRBD1 (6 bases). Germline V gene lookup returns CDR1 SEHNR and CDR2 FQNEAQ (reference sequence). The CDR3 contains 17 residues. Trimming shortened V by 4 bases and J by 3 bases, and 21 bases separated the two germline ends. The CDR3 nucleotides read TGTGCCAGCAGCTGGGGGCTATTAGAAGGGGGAAAAGAGACCCAGTACTTC. Translation gives CASSWGLLEGGKETQYF.

This chain uses TRBV28 with TRBJ2-1, with D perhaps given as TRBD1 or TRBD2 (5 bases each). V lost 8 bases and J lost 7, with 18 bases in between. Germline V gene data show CDR1 as MDHEN and CDR2 as SYDVKM. The CDR3 sequence is 14 residues long. The CDR3 sequence: CASSSPGRWNEQFF. In DNA, the CDR3 is TGTGCCAGCTCTTCGCCGGGGCGGTGGAATGAGCAGTTCTTC.

This chain uses TRBV20-1 with TRBJ1-1; D is possibly TRBD1 (5 bases). V was clipped by 3 bases and J by 3 bases, with 11 bases between them. The CDR3 is 13 amino acids. Germline CDR1 DFQATT, CDR2 SNEGSKA (reference sequence). The CDR3 protein is CSARRGRYTEAFF. The CDR3 coding sequence is TGCAGTGCTAGGCGGGGCAGATACACTGAAGCTTTCTTT.

This clonotype was detected only a few times. The chain links TRBV7-8 to TRBJ2-1, with 11 nucleotides matching TRBD2. Per germline, CDR1 SGHVS and CDR2 FQNEAQ. The CDR3 has 15 amino acids. Unmatched junction bases numbered 9, after V lost 5 bases and J lost 9 bases. The CDR3 loop is CASSILSGGASEQFF. The CDR3 DNA is TGTGCCAGCAGCATCCTTAGCGGGGGGGCCTCTGAGCAGTTCTTC.

This clonotype came up many times. The gene calls are TRBV12-3 or TRBV12-4 and TRBJ2-7; D is perhaps TRBD1 or TRBD2 (5 bases each). Trimming pared 3 bases from V and 6 bases from J, leaving 12 bases between. This CDR3 contains 13 residues. CDR3 sequence (DNA): TGTGCCAGCAGTTTCGGGGCGGCAACCGAGCAGTACTTC. This gives the protein CASSFGAATEQYF.

This clonotype occurred many times. This chain connects TRBV5-1 to TRBJ2-7, with TRBD1 identical over 9 bases. Per germline, CDR1 SGHRS and CDR2 YFSETQ. The CDR3 sequence is 14 residues long. With 5 bases clipped from V and 3 bases from J, the junction kept 6 bases outside the gene matches. CDR3 loop: CASSRGTGFYEQYF. The DNA of the CDR3 is TGCGCCAGCAGTCGAGGGACAGGGTTCTACGAGCAGTACTTC.

In its sample, this clonotype was seen a few times. The V call is TRBV6-1, the J call TRBJ1-2; 8 bases are shared with TRBD1. Germline V gene data show CDR1 as MNHNS and CDR2 as SASEGT. After removal of 4 bases from V and 4 bases from J, the junction contained 8 bases not matched to a gene. The CDR3 covers 15 residues. The CDR3, as DNA: TGTGCCAGCAGTGCAGCCGGGACAGGAGGCTATGGCTACACCTTC. It is translated as CASSAAGTGGYGYTF.

The chain employs TRBV10-2 and TRBJ2-5, with 7 bases lining up with TRBD2. With V trimmed by 6 bases and J by 5 bases, 6 bases remained unmatched. Looked up from germline, CDR1 is WSHSY and CDR2 is SAAADI. This CDR3 has 13 amino acids. The CDR3 loop reads CASRRGDLETQYF. Written as DNA, the CDR3 is TGCGCCAGCAGACGGGGGGACCTGGAGACCCAGTACTTC.

The chain links TRBV12-3 or TRBV12-4 to TRBJ1-5; D remains ambiguous. V shed 3 bases and J shed 6 bases, with 12 bases lying between them. CDR3 length equals 14 residues. The CDR3 bases are TGTGCCAGCAGTTTTAGCTCGGGGAGTCAGCCCCAGCATTTT. The encoded protein is CASSFSSGSQPQHF.

V is TRBV25-1 and J is TRBJ2-7, with D perhaps matching TRBD1 or TRBD2 (5 bases each). CDR3 size: 14 residues. Trimming removed 3 bases from V and 3 bases from J, with 12 bases in between. Germline CDR1 and CDR2: MGHDK and SYGVNS. The CDR3 DNA is TGTGCCAGCAGTGAGCCTAGCAGGGTCTACGAGCAGTACTTC. It encodes CASSEPSRVYEQYF.

This sequence joins TRBV29-1 and TRBJ1-5; 7 positions agree with TRBD1. After removal of 5 bases from V and 9 bases from J, the junction contained 7 bases not matched to a gene. The CDR3 spans 12 residues. Germline-derived CDR1 and CDR2 are SQVTM and ANQGSEA. The CDR3 DNA follows: TGCAGCGTTTCAGGGGGAGGGGGGCCCCAGCATTTT. This gives the protein CSVSGGGGPQHF.

This clonotype appeared a single time. The rearrangement uses TRBV7-9 and TRBJ2-3, with 11 bases that match TRBD2. V gave up 5 bases and J gave up 3 bases; unmatched junction bases: 7. The CDR3 has 16 residues. Germline-derived CDR1 and CDR2 are SEHNR and FQNEAQ (reference sequence). CDR3 DNA sequence: TGTGCCAGCAGCCCCTCTATAGCGGGAGGGACAGATACGCAGTATTTT. Its translation is CASSPSIAGGTDTQYF.